This TCR beta chain was found in a study of blood T cell repertoires in COVID-19. Study information: Some COVID-19 samples were acute and others convalescent; all came from the United States, Italy and Spain. The cDNA or gDNA used as material had been derived from T cells, B-cell-depleted T cells, or PBMCs.

The J segment lost 3 bases and the V segment lost 2 bases, leaving 3 bases of the junction unmatched. This CDR3 region has 14 residues. The germline V gene has CDR1 SGHRS and CDR2 YFSETQ. Authors' methods: Amplification with reference gene primers provided the estimates of nucleated cell counts. Assay used: immunoSEQ multiplex PCR; TCRdb lists only in-frame clones, some missing. That table supplies the V and J calls and clone size; D and trimming were determined from the DNA. The sample gives 90,000 or so clones, roughly 83% of which show up once; 11% is in the top ten. This TCR derives from a human donor in a cohort sampled during active COVID-19. The chain employs TRBV5-1 and TRBJ2-7; 9 positions agree with TRBD1. Input material: peripheral blood. The CDR3 sequence: CASSLGTGIYEQYF. The CDR3 DNA reads as TGCGCCAGCAGCTTAGGGACAGGGATCTACGAGCAGTACTTC.